This TCR beta chain was retrieved from a study of cytomegalovirus exposure and HLA in healthy donors. On the study more broadly: It was reported in a later analysis that the 90 to 150 validation repertoires used the same platform as the approximately 600 first-cohort repertoires.

As concerns this clone: Its antigen remains unknown.

With 7 bases removed from V and 2 bases from J, the gap between germline ends came to 14 bases. The CDR3 extends over 14 amino acids. Germline values: CDR1 LNHNV, CDR2 YYDKDF (reference sequence). TCRdb's table, derived via immunoSEQ multiplex PCR, lists solely in-frame clones and lacks some. Of 120,000 or so clones listed, 89% are singletons. General observations from the study: Reportedly, cytomegalovirus status was diagnosed with high sensitivity and specificity. That first-cohort TCR clusters tended to co-occur in the 95 to 150 validation repertoires was found in a later analysis. Most TCR sequences showed up rarely, but some public TCRs showed up in many donors.

The source material was PBMCs. This TCR came from a woman aged 18 to 35 in good health and CMV-seronegative. The chain carries TRBV15 and TRBJ1-2; no clear D gene. The CDR3 is CATKSELFNYGYTF. DNA for the CDR3: TGTGCCACCAAATCCGAGCTCTTCAACTATGGCTACACCTTC.